This TCR beta chain was captured by sequencing in a study of T-cell memory formation after mild COVID-19. This clonotype was detected a few times. TCRdb re-called the 5' RACE reads with MiXCR, one entry per CDR3 protein. The sample has about 600,000 distinct CDR3 sequences; about a fifth are singletons. The CDR3 length is 13 residues. The germline V and J ends were trimmed by 2 bases and 3 bases, with 8 bases remaining between them. What was sequenced was PBMCs or a T cell subset sorted from them (not recorded which). This receptor was taken from an adult woman who had mild COVID-19 (a few samples of this study predate the infection). Cell type and time point are not known. The chain recombines TRBV12-3 or TRBV12-4 with TRBJ2-7; D remains unclear. This CDR3 is CASSLSLNYEQYF. Here the CDR3 DNA reads TGTGCCAGCAGTTTATCCCTCAACTACGAGCAGTACTTC.